This T cell receptor beta chain derives from a study of PD-L1 blockade in urothelial cancer. General study results and limits: Durable-benefit patients showed greater tumor-associated blood clone expansion at 3 weeks.

This clone was picked up one time. Antigen specificity is unknown. Germline V gene lookup returns CDR1 SNHLY and CDR2 FYNNEI. This CDR3 comprises 16 residues. Trimming cost V 4 bases and J 2 bases; bases outside gene matches: 9. Clones were sequenced by immunoSEQ multiplex PCR, and TCRdb holds only the in-frame ones, with some missing. The data contain more than 40,000 clones, approximately 90% of them singletons. Patient disease was locally advanced or metastatic urothelial carcinoma. The rearrangement links TRBV2 to TRBJ2-3; TRBD2 matches 7 bases. This TCR came from an older woman with urothelial cancer. Source: PBMCs, taken around atezolizumab (anti-PD-L1) treatment. The CDR3 nucleotides are TGTGCCAGCAGTGGGGTAGCGGGTGTAATCACAGATACGCAGTATTTT. Encoded protein: CASSGVAGVITDTQYF.